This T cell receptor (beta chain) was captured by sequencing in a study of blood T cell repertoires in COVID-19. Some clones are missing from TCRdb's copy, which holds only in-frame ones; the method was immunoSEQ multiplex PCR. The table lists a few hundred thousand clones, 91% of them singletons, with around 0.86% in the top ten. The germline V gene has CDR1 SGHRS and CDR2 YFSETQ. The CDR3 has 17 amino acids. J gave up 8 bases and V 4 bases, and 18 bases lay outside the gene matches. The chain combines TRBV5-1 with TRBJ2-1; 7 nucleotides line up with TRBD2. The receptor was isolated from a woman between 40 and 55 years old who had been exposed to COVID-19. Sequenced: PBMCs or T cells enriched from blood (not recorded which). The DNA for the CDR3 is TGCGCCAGCAGCCCTCAGACGGGACTACCCTATAGCGATGAGCAGTTCTTC. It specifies CASSPQTGLPYSDEQFF.